The TCR beta chain under discussion was sequenced for a study of blood T cells in healthy people across ages. Overall study findings and caveats: Nothing was known about donor CMV status, and this possibly confounded expanded clonotype changes.

Germline V gives CDR1 MNHEY, CDR2 SMNVEV (reference sequence). There are 15 residues in the CDR3. Trimming removed 0 bases from V and 5 bases from J, with 13 bases in between. With a J-beta primer mix and a sample-barcoded 5' primer, a second PCR ran about 6 to 11 cycles. Each cDNA molecule carried a tag from a template-switch adaptor that contained 12 random nucleotides. TCRdb reprocessed the 5' RACE reads with MiXCR, giving one entry per CDR3 protein. The table records 850,000 to 950,000 distinct CDR3 sequences, roughly 26% of them present only once. Per-sample PBMC isolation yielded at least 7 million cells. This clonotype occurred many times. Its antigen is not identified.

The chain employs TRBV27 and TRBJ1-2; no clear D. This clonotype originated in a woman older than 75 in good health. Sequenced: blood. The CDR3 region is CASSLSAGARYGYTF. CDR3 DNA: TGTGCCAGCAGTTTATCGGCGGGCGCACGGTATGGCTACACCTTC.